The clone carrying this T cell receptor (beta chain) turned up a few times. The antigen is unknown. This entry is derived from a study of T cells after yellow fever vaccination. Study-level information: Researchers used SMART-Seq v4 Ultra Low Input to prepare fractions that had low cell numbers. Study-wide results and limits: Weaker, the secondary response had a peak occurring faster, on day 5 versus 15.

5'RACE template switching produced TCR cDNA carrying a universal primer site and UMIs. MiXCR, applied by TCRdb to the 5' RACE reads, yields one record per CDR3 protein. The repertoire has under 600,000 distinct CDR3 sequences, 13% of them found once; the top ten carry 11% to 15%. CDR1 is KGHDR and CDR2 is SFDVKD in the germline V gene. CDR3 length: 12 residues. The V end was cut by 8 bases, the J end by 1 base, with 8 bases between. Material: PBMCs, obtained on the day of the yellow fever booster vaccination. The receptor comes from a man aged 25 to 40 who received the YFV17D yellow fever vaccine. The chain has TRBV24-1 and TRBJ2-7; D gene ambiguous. The CDR3 sequence is CATTAGSYEQYF. The CDR3 DNA follows: TGTGCCACCACCGCTGGGTCCTACGAGCAGTACTTC.